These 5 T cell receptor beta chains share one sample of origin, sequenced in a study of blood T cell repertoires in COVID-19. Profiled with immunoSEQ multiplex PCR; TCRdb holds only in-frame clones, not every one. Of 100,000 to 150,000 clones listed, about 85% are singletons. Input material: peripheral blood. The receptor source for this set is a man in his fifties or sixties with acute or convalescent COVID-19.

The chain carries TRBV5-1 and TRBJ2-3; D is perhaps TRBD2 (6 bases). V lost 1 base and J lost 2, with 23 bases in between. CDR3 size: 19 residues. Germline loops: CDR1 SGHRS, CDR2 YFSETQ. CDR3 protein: CASSLQVQAASEYTDTQYF. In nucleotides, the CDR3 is TGCGCCAGCAGCTTGCAGGTTCAAGCGGCTAGCGAATACACAGATACGCAGTATTTT.

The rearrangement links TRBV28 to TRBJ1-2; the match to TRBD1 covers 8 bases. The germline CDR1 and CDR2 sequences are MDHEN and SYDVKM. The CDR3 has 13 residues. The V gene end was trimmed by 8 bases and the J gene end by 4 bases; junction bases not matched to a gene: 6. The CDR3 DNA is TGTGCCAGCTGCGGGACAGGAGTCTATGGCTACACCTTC. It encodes CASCGTGVYGYTF.

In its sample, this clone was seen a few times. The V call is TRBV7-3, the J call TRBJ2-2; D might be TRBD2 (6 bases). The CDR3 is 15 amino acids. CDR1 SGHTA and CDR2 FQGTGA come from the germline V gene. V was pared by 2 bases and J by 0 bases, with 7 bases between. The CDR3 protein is CASSLGDSNTGELFF. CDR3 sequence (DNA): TGTGCCAGCAGCTTAGGGGACTCGAACACCGGGGAGCTGTTTTTT.

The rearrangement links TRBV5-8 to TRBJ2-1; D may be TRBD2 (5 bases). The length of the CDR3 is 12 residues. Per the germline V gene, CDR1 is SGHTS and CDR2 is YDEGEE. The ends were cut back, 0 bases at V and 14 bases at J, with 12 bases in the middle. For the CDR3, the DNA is TGTGCCAGCAGCTTGGCGCCTACTAGGAAGTTCTTC. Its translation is CASSLAPTRKFF.

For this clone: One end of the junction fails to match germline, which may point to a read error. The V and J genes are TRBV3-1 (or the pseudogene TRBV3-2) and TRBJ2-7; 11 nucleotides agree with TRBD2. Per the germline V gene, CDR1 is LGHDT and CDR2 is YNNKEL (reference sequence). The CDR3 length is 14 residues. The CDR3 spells CASSQGGYGTSGIF. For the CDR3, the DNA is TGTGCCAGCAGCCAAGGAGGGTACGGGACTAGCGGAATATTC.